Listed here is a single TCR beta chain. Its matching antigen is unknown. The data are from a study of T cell repertoires in ileal Crohn's disease. For the study at large: Median disease duration was roughly 7.9 years; 35% to 45% smoked at surgery.

Using immunoSEQ multiplex PCR, the repertoire was profiled, and TCRdb retains in-frame clones only, with some absent. The sample has 55,000 to 65,000 clones; around 90% are singletons. Documented time point: neoterminal ileum biopsy at postoperative endoscopy, about 6 months after surgery. Study results and limitations: Clonal expansions were more frequent in active smokers than non-smokers at surgery.

The trim removed 3 bases at V and 1 base at J, leaving 3 bases unmatched. The CDR3 length is 15 residues. In germline, CDR1 is MDHEN, CDR2 SYDVKM. This receptor was obtained from an adult with Crohn's disease. The J gene is TRBJ1-1, the V gene TRBV28, with 9 nucleotides matching TRBD1. Specimen: ileal tissue. CDR3 in DNA: TGTGCCAGCAGTTTTGGGGACAGGGAGAACACTGAAGCTTTCTTT. As protein: CASSFGDRENTEAFF.